The 16 T cell receptor beta chains below come from one sample, sequenced in a study of T-cell memory formation after mild COVID-19. Each CDR3 protein gets one entry after TCRdb re-called the 5' RACE reads with MiXCR. The sample has approximately 52,000 distinct CDR3 sequences, 9.3% seen once. Sequencing was done on a sample of PBMCs or a T cell subset sorted from them (not recorded which). The receptor source for this set is an adult woman who had mild COVID-19 (a few samples of this study predate the infection). Cell type and time point are not known.

Only a few counts were recorded for this clonotype. CDR3 nucleotide sequence: TGTGCCAGCAGCGGCAGGATACGGGAAGCTTTCTTT. Translation: CASSGRIREAFF. This sequence joins TRBV7-2 and TRBJ1-1, with D uncertain. V lost 5 bases and J 8 bases, leaving 12 bases between the germline ends. Germline CDR1 reads SGHTA; CDR2 reads FQGNSA. The CDR3 is 12 amino acids.

This clonotype was seen ten or more times. The rearrangement uses TRBV12-3 or TRBV12-4 and TRBJ2-7; tentatively, D is TRBD1 (5 bases). The CDR3 contains 11 residues. V was trimmed by 6 bases and J by 5 bases, leaving 8 bases between them. The CDR3, as DNA: TGTGCCAGCAGGTCGACAGACGAGCAGTACTTC. This codes for CASRSTDEQYF.

This clonotype has just a few counts. The chain uses TRBV15 and TRBJ1-1; unclear D gene. The germline V and J ends were trimmed by 0 bases and 0 bases, with 8 bases remaining between them. Per the germline V gene, CDR1 is LNHNV and CDR2 is YYDKDF (reference sequence). CDR3 length: 15 residues. CDR3 in DNA: TGTGCCACCAGCAGAGATACGAAGGTGAACACTGAAGCTTTCTTT. This gives the protein CATSRDTKVNTEAFF.

The J gene is TRBJ1-1, the V gene TRBV19; a weak D match, TRBD1 (5 bases). The V end was cut by 3 bases, the J end by 7 bases, with 21 bases between. Per the germline V gene, CDR1 is LNHDA and CDR2 is SQIVND (reference sequence). The CDR3 sequence is 16 residues long. CDR3 loop: CASSIWGKLIQDEAFF. CDR3 DNA sequence: TGTGCCAGTAGTATCTGGGGGAAACTCATTCAAGATGAAGCTTTCTTT.

This clonotype has at least ten counts. The rearrangement joins TRBV5-1 to TRBJ2-3, with D tentatively TRBD1 (5 bases). Trimming shortened V by 0 bases and J by 5 bases, and 19 bases separated the two germline ends. The length of the CDR3 is 17 residues. Germline CDR1 is SGHRS and CDR2 is YFSETQ. CDR3 residues: CASSLVLGKGAGDTQYF. The CDR3 nucleotides are TGCGCCAGCAGCTTGGTTTTGGGAAAAGGGGCTGGAGATACGCAGTATTTT.

The chain links TRBV15 to TRBJ1-1, with a weak D call TRBD1 (6 bases). Germline V gene sequence: CDR1 LNHNV, CDR2 YYDKDF (reference sequence). V lost 0 bases to trimming and J lost 2 bases, with 10 bases between them. The CDR3 is 15 amino acids. The DNA of the CDR3 is TGTGCCACCAGCAGAGAACGGACAGTTAACACTGAAGCTTTCTTT. Amino acid sequence: CATSRERTVNTEAFF.

V and J are TRBV27 and TRBJ1-6; D is undetermined. Trimming cost V 2 bases and J 6 bases, with 8 bases left between them. CDR3 length equals 14 residues. Germline V gene data show CDR1 as MNHEY and CDR2 as SMNVEV (reference sequence). CDR3: CASSLDGFNSPLHF. In nucleotides, the CDR3 is TGTGCCAGCAGTTTAGACGGATTTAATTCACCCCTCCACTTT.

The chain combines TRBV5-1 with TRBJ2-2; D remains ambiguous. Germline loops: CDR1 SGHRS, CDR2 YFSETQ. V dropped 4 bases and J dropped 3 bases, with 10 bases sitting between them. CDR3 size: 14 residues. In DNA, the CDR3 is TGCGCCAGCAGCCCTGGATCCCACACCGGGGAGCTGTTTTTT. Translating gives CASSPGSHTGELFF.

In this sample, this clonotype turned up a few times. The chain couples TRBV6-4 to TRBJ2-7; D is possibly TRBD1 (5 bases). This CDR3 comprises 13 residues. V lost 4 bases and J 6 bases, leaving 13 bases between the germline ends. The germline CDR1 and CDR2 sequences are MRHNA and SNTAGT. The CDR3 DNA is TGTGCCAGCAGTGCCTCAGGGAACTCCGAGCAGTACTTC. Amino acids: CASSASGNSEQYF.

This clonotype was counted a few times. The rearrangement uses TRBV6-1 and TRBJ2-3, with 12 positions matching TRBD2. The V segment lost 6 bases and the J segment 4 bases; nucleotides outside the gene matches: 8. This CDR3 is 16 amino acids long. CDR1 MNHNS and CDR2 SASEGT come from the germline V gene. The CDR3 sequence is CASRGWTSGVSDTQYF. The CDR3 DNA is TGTGCCAGCAGGGGCTGGACTAGCGGGGTCTCAGATACGCAGTATTTT.

This clonotype was seen only a few times. This chain connects TRBV7-9 to TRBJ1-2, with a weak D call TRBD1 (6 bases). CDR1 is SEHNR, CDR2 FQNEAQ, per germline (reference sequence). The V end lost 4 bases, the J end lost 8 bases, and 11 bases lay between the germline ends. The CDR3 is made up of 12 amino acids. As DNA, the CDR3 is TGTGCCAGCAGCTACAGGGTTGGGGGCTACACCTTC. This translates into CASSYRVGGYTF.

This clonotype occurred many times. The chain has TRBV12-3 or TRBV12-4 and TRBJ2-5, with 7 nucleotides matching TRBD2. The CDR3 totals 18 residues. V was clipped by 5 bases and J by 5 bases; unmatched bases: 20. This CDR3 reads CASSAGTNPFWQSETQYF. The CDR3 region has the DNA TGTGCCAGCAGTGCCGGGACTAACCCCTTTTGGCAATCCGAGACCCAGTACTTC.

This clonotype was counted between two and nine times. This rearrangement joins TRBV29-1 to TRBJ2-2, with D uncertain. Germline V gives CDR1 SQVTM, CDR2 ANQGSEA. Trimming took 7 bases from V and 4 from J, leaving 7 bases between them. The CDR3 runs 11 residues. The CDR3 region is CSGRVTGELFF. The CDR3 nucleotides read TGCAGCGGAAGAGTCACCGGGGAGCTGTTTTTT.

This clonotype was recorded a few times. The chain links TRBV20-1 to TRBJ2-1, with D uncertain. The CDR3 is made up of 12 amino acids. Trimming removed 3 bases from V and 4 bases from J, with 7 bases in between. Germline assignment: CDR1 DFQATT and CDR2 SNEGSKA (reference sequence). CDR3 DNA: TGCAGTGCTAGTAAGGCTTACAATGAGCAGTTCTTC. Amino acids: CSASKAYNEQFF.

The chain has TRBV7-8 and TRBJ1-2; no clear D gene. The germline V gene encodes CDR1 SGHVS and CDR2 FQNEAQ. V lost 5 bases and J 0 bases, leaving 19 bases between the germline ends. The CDR3 is 17 residues long. CDR3: CASSISAMGAANYGYTF. CDR3 DNA: TGTGCCAGCAGCATTAGCGCTATGGGAGCGGCTAACTATGGCTACACCTTC.

This clonotype was counted between two and nine times. The chain has TRBV24-1 and TRBJ2-3; tentatively, D is TRBD1 (5 bases). This CDR3 spans 15 amino acids. The germline CDR1 and CDR2 sequences are KGHDR and SFDVKD. Between the trimmed V and J ends, which lost 1 base and 3 bases, there was a span of 10 bases. The DNA of the CDR3 is TGTGCCACCAGTGATTTTGGGCAGGGAACAGATACGCAGTATTTT. It is translated as CATSDFGQGTDTQYF.